This TCR beta chain appears in the sequencing data of a study of T-cell reconstitution after alpha-beta-depleted transplantation in children (dated by TCRdb to about 2016). In the study overall: T-cell immune reconstitution after TCRalphabeta/CD19-depleted allogeneic hematopoietic cell transplantation in children was quantitatively tracked in the study by means of TCR repertoire profiling.

Points on this clonotype: The antigen it recognizes is unknown. No base quality values were provided; no much bigger clone lies one nucleotide off.

The meaning of the sample's treatment or condition label: allogeneic hematopoietic cell transplantation with graft depleted of TCRalphabeta T cells and CD19 B cells. Transplant recipients were children who received TCRalphabeta/CD19-depleted allogeneic hematopoietic cell grafts. Relative to germline, V is missing 2 bases and J is missing 7 bases, with 6 bases of the junction outside any gene match. The CDR3 holds 15 amino acids from the cysteine to the phenylalanine. The sequence is cut down to CDR3 DNA, 45 bases in frame from base 1. From the germline V gene, CDR1 is MNHEY and CDR2 is SVGAGI. General conclusions and limits of the study: About two months after transplant, the apparently early recovery of alphabetaT-cell counts reportedly depended on just several hundred clones that had expanded rapidly and came from non-depleted graft cells. The high TCRbeta diversity at day 60 in some patients was ascribed to recipient T cells and intrathymic progenitors that had survived conditioning. The frequencies of hyperexpanded clones fell over the following months, and after one year, T-cell counts and TCRbeta diversity were mostly attributed to newly produced T cells.

The method was PCR. Sequencing took place on an Illumina HiSeq 2500. To normalize quantification of the TCRbeta repertoire, the TCR libraries were built with molecular barcoding that relied on unique molecular identifiers. The public reads were quality trimmed at Q25 with fastp and then assembled into clones with MiXCR by TCRdb, keeping productive beta chains. Every entry covers one CDR3 protein and lists the most common genes and DNA from its rows. The sample profile shows 900,000 or so distinct CDR3 sequences; around 17% of them were found once. The top ten clones comprise roughly 5% of the sample.

The chain employs TRBV6-5 and TRBJ2-4; 9 middle bases align to TRBD1. This TCR came from a male patient younger than 18 who had a stem cell transplant for acute lymphoblastic leukemia, so the T cells may come from the graft donor. The source material was PBMCs, mostly from graft donor cells, sampled 360 days after TCRalphabeta/CD19-depleted stem cell transplant. Read as DNA, the sequence is TGTGCCAGCAGTTACGGGGGACAGGGTGCGAACATTCAGTACTTC. This sequence encodes CASSYGGQGANIQYF.